Reported below is one T cell receptor (beta chain). Sequencing used immunoSEQ multiplex PCR; TCRdb keeps in-frame clones, though not all of them. The table shows 150,000 to 200,000 clones, with about 91% occurring only once. After removal of 7 bases from V and 3 bases from J, the junction contained 10 bases not matched to a gene. This CDR3 spans 15 amino acids. The V gene's germline CDR1 is SGHRS and CDR2 YFSETQ. These data are taken from a study of control samples from healthy donors and cancer patients. This chain joins TRBV5-1 and TRBJ1-2, with 9 bases that match TRBD1. This receptor was taken from a woman aged 40 to 50 in good health. The sequencing sample was made of blood. The CDR3 protein is CASRPMTGGHYGYTF. CDR3 bases: TGCGCCAGCCGCCCAATGACAGGGGGGCACTATGGCTACACCTTC.